Listed below are T cell receptor beta chains from one sample, sequenced in a study of identical twins. Each CDR3 protein gets one entry after TCRdb re-called the 5' RACE reads with MiXCR. Counted here are about 520,000 distinct CDR3 sequences, approximately 22% occurring once; the ten biggest clones make up around 0.9%. This sample was also put to use in a study of T cells expressing NK-cell markers.

Specimen: CD4+ T cells sorted from blood. The source of these receptors is a woman in her late teens or twenties in good health. CDR3s include the opening cysteine and the closing phenylalanine or tryptophan. A D gene is named only where the DNA matches it firmly. Some rows have no size entry. The others give once, few or many, or a class for an expanded clone.

size: many
D: .
V: TRBV7-7
J: TRBJ2-3
DNA: TGTGCCAGCAGCTTAGGCGGACTTAGCACAGATACGCAGTATTTT
CDR3: CASSLGGLSTDTQYF

size: few
D: TRBD2
V: TRBV6-2/TRBV6-3
J: TRBJ2-3
DNA: TGTGCCAGCAGTTATTCAGCGGGAGACACAGATACGCAGTATTTT
CDR3: CASSYSAGDTDTQYF

size: .
D: .
V: TRBV25-1
J: TRBJ2-6
DNA: TGTGCCAGCATGGAGCTCGGGGGGGCCAACGTCCTGACTTTC
CDR3: CASMELGGANVLTF

size: .
D: .
V: TRBV20-1
J: TRBJ2-3
DNA: TGCAGTGCTCCGGACGCGTTTAGCACAGATACGCAGTATTTT
CDR3: CSAPDAFSTDTQYF

size: .
D: .
V: TRBV7-9
J: TRBJ2-2
DNA: TGTGCCAGCAGCACCGGGCTGCGGGAGCTGTTTTTT
CDR3: CASSTGLRELFF

size: .
D: .
V: TRBV12-3/TRBV12-4
J: TRBJ1-2
DNA: TGTGCCAGCAGTTTAGGGCTGGACGGGCCTTATGGCTACACCTTC
CDR3: CASSLGLDGPYGYTF

size: .
D: TRBD1
V: TRBV6-5
J: TRBJ1-5
DNA: TGTGCCAGCAGTTTGGGACAGGGGAGGGCGGGCAATCAGCCCCAGCATTTT
CDR3: CASSLGQGRAGNQPQHF

size: .
D: .
V: TRBV6-2/TRBV6-3
J: TRBJ2-7
DNA: TGTGCCAGCAGCGGGAGATTTACAACCTACGAGCAGTACTTC
CDR3: CASSGRFTTYEQYF

size: .
D: .
V: TRBV21-1
J: TRBJ2-7
DNA: TGTGCCAGCCCTACCCGGGACCAGGAGCAGTACTTC
CDR3: CASPTRDQEQYF

size: few
D: .
V: TRBV12-3/TRBV12-4
J: TRBJ2-1
DNA: TGTGCCAGCAGTTTACGTGGGGGAGAAGAGCAGTTCTTC
CDR3: CASSLRGGEEQFF

size: few
D: TRBD2
V: TRBV4-3
J: TRBJ2-7
DNA: TGCGCCAGCAGCCAAGATATGGCGACTAGCGGTTTCGAGCAGTACTTC
CDR3: CASSQDMATSGFEQYF

size: .
D: .
V: TRBV12-3/TRBV12-4
J: TRBJ1-1
DNA: TGTGCCAGCAGTTTAGAGAGACAGATTGAAGCTTTCTTT
CDR3: CASSLERQIEAFF

size: few
D: TRBD1
V: TRBV6-1
J: TRBJ2-1
DNA: TGTGCCAGCAGTGAAACAGGGGGCTCCTACAATGAGCAGTTCTTC
CDR3: CASSETGGSYNEQFF

size: .
D: .
V: TRBV6-1
J: TRBJ1-1
DNA: TGTGCCAGCAGTCGGAAGTATAGGGCACACACTGAAGCTTTCTTT
CDR3: CASSRKYRAHTEAFF

size: few
D: .
V: TRBV29-1
J: TRBJ1-4
DNA: TGCAGCGTTGAAGATCTCTGGGGGAAACTGTTTTTT
CDR3: CSVEDLWGKLFF

size: few
D: .
V: TRBV10-2
J: TRBJ2-5
DNA: TGCGCCAGCAGTGAGAGTCCGGAGACCCAGTACTTC
CDR3: CASSESPETQYF

size: .
D: .
V: TRBV5-1
J: TRBJ1-1
DNA: TGCGCCAGCAGCACAATTAGGATGAACACTGAAGCTTTCTTT
CDR3: CASSTIRMNTEAFF

size: few
D: .
V: TRBV6-2/TRBV6-3
J: TRBJ2-1
DNA: TGTGCCAGCATTCGAGACGGGAGCATCAATGAGCAGTTCTTC
CDR3: CASIRDGSINEQFF

size: .
D: TRBD1
V: TRBV5-5
J: TRBJ1-5
DNA: TGTGCCAGCAGTTACGGACAGGGGGATCAGCCCCAGCATTTT
CDR3: CASSYGQGDQPQHF

size: .
D: TRBD2
V: TRBV14
J: TRBJ2-1
DNA: TGTGCCAGCAGCCAAAAGGGACTAGCGGGGGGTCCTGAGCAGTTCTTC
CDR3: CASSQKGLAGGPEQFF

size: .
D: .
V: TRBV5-1
J: TRBJ2-1
DNA: TGCGCCAGCAGCTTTCTCAGCAGGGACCAGTTCTTC
CDR3: CASSFLSRDQFF

size: .
D: .
V: TRBV5-6
J: TRBJ2-2
DNA: TGTGCCAGCAGCTTGGCGTCAGGGGGGACCGGGGAGCTGTTTTTT
CDR3: CASSLASGGTGELFF

size: .
D: TRBD1
V: TRBV5-6
J: TRBJ2-7
DNA: TGTGCCAGCAGCTGGGGGACAGACTACGAGCAGTACTTC
CDR3: CASSWGTDYEQYF

size: few
D: TRBD2
V: TRBV20-1
J: TRBJ2-3
DNA: TGCAGTGCTAGTCTTAGCGGGAGCCCAGATACGCAGTATTTT
CDR3: CSASLSGSPDTQYF

size: few
D: .
V: TRBV20-1
J: TRBJ2-5
DNA: TGCAGTGCTAAGACGTCCTCACGAGTACAAGAGACCCAGTACTTC
CDR3: CSAKTSSRVQETQYF

size: few
D: TRBD1
V: TRBV10-3
J: TRBJ2-5
DNA: TGTGCCATCAGTGATCCCGGGACAGGGGGAGAGACCCAGTACTTC
CDR3: CAISDPGTGGETQYF

size: .
D: TRBD2
V: TRBV7-8
J: TRBJ2-7
DNA: TGTGCCAGCAGCCGGGGACTAGCGGATTACGAGCAGTACTTC
CDR3: CASSRGLADYEQYF

size: few
D: .
V: TRBV20-1
J: TRBJ2-1
DNA: TGCAGTGCTAGAGTACGGACACACTCCTACAATGAGCAGTTCTTC
CDR3: CSARVRTHSYNEQFF